The rows below give T cell receptor beta chains drawn from one sample of a study of blood T cell repertoires in COVID-19. Profiling relied on immunoSEQ multiplex PCR, and the TCRdb table lists in-frame clones only, not all of them. This table holds around 72,000 clones, 80% to 95% found once. Sequencing used peripheral blood. Receptor source: a human donor with active COVID-19. The donor label of this sample is uncertain. Each CDR3 is given with its conserved first and last residue. D genes are given only for firm matches. Not every row has a clone size; where given, it reads once, few, many or a size class.

>TRBV5-6|TRBD2|.|TRBJ2-3
CASSHPGLAGVGDTQYF
TGTGCCAGCAGTCATCCGGGACTAGCGGGAGTGGGGGATACGCAGTATTTT
>TRBV11-3|.|.|TRBJ1-1
CASSLGAGNTEAFF
TGTGCCAGCAGCTTAGGGGCGGGGAACACTGAAGCTTTCTTT
>TRBV7-9|TRBD2|.|TRBJ2-7
CASSGGTSGYEQYF
TGTGCCAGCAGCGGCGGGACTAGCGGTTACGAGCAGTACTTC
>TRBV28|TRBD1|.|TRBJ1-5
CASSPGRGSGNQPQHF
TGTGCCAGCAGTCCCGGCAGGGGGTCAGGCAATCAGCCCCAGCATTTT
>TRBV5-6|.|.|TRBJ1-1
CASSLKGPMEPAFF
TGTGCCAGCAGCTTGAAGGGGCCAATGGAACCGGCTTTCTTT
>TRBV7-3|.|.|TRBJ2-7
CASSPGVSSSYEQYF
TGTGCCAGCAGCCCAGGGGTTTCTAGCTCCTACGAGCAGTACTTC
>TRBV27|.|.|TRBJ1-1
CASSWLSRGDEAFF
TGTGCCAGCAGTTGGCTGAGTCGGGGGGACGAAGCTTTCTTT
>TRBV7-7|TRBD1|once|TRBJ2-1
CASSPVQGVGNEQFF
TGTGCCAGCAGCCCCGTTCAGGGGGTAGGCAATGAGCAGTTCTTC
>TRBV3-1/TRBV3-2|TRBD1|few|TRBJ1-6
CASSQVQGDSPLHF
TGTGCCAGCAGCCAAGTACAGGGGGATTCACCCCTCCACTTT
>TRBV5-6|TRBD1|.|TRBJ1-4
CASSSAGGGDEKLFF
TGTGCCAGCAGCTCTGCAGGGGGCGGTGATGAAAAACTGTTTTTT
>TRBV5-1|TRBD1|.|TRBJ2-7
CASSFQTGSNEQYF
TGCGCCAGCAGCTTCCAGACAGGGTCGAACGAGCAGTACTTC
>TRBV4-1|.|.|TRBJ1-5
CASSPPGDQPQHF
TGCGCCAGCAGTCCGCCGGGGGATCAGCCCCAGCATTTT
>TRBV5-1|TRBD2|.|TRBJ2-3
CASNRAGGLDTQYF
TGCGCCAGCAACCGAGCGGGAGGGCTAGATACGCAGTATTTT
>TRBV19|.|.|TRBJ2-1
CASSIQGSNNEQFF
TGTGCCAGTAGTATTCAGGGATCAAACAATGAGCAGTTCTTC
>TRBV28|.|once|TRBJ1-4
CASSRGYGEKLFF
TGTGCCAGCAGTAGGGGATATGGGGAAAAACTGTTTTTT
>TRBV6-2/TRBV6-3|TRBD2|once|TRBJ2-2
CASSPHPAGVWMGELFF
TGTGCCAGCAGCCCACACCCTGCGGGAGTCTGGATGGGGGAGCTGTTTTTT
>TRBV11-2|.|.|TRBJ1-2
CASSQVPGGYGYTF
TGTGCCAGCAGCCAGGTACCCGGTGGATATGGCTACACCTTC
>TRBV7-9|.|.|TRBJ2-7
CASSLGGTSTSYEQYF
TGTGCCAGCAGCTTGGGCGGGACCTCGACCTCCTACGAGCAGTACTTC
>TRBV11-3|.|.|TRBJ2-3
CASSLDSGSASTDTQYF
TGTGCCAGCAGCTTAGATTCTGGTAGCGCAAGCACAGATACGCAGTATTTT
>TRBV5-8|TRBD2|once|TRBJ2-1
CASSNPGTSSYNEQFF
TGTGCCAGCAGCAACCCTGGGACTAGCTCTTACAATGAGCAGTTCTTC
>TRBV29-1|.|once|TRBJ2-4
CSVQSDLAKNIQYF
TGCAGCGTTCAGAGCGACCTAGCCAAAAACATTCAGTACTTC
>TRBV2|TRBD1|.|TRBJ2-2
CAARDRGTGELFF
TGTGCCGCCCGGGACAGGGGCACCGGGGAGCTGTTTTTT
>TRBV19|TRBD1|.|TRBJ2-7
CASSGTGGDEQYF
TGTGCCAGTTCGGGGACAGGGGGCGACGAGCAGTACTTC
>TRBV7-9|.|.|TRBJ1-1
CASSLNGGNTEAFF
TGTGCCAGCAGCCTGAATGGAGGGAATACTGAAGCTTTCTTT
>TRBV12-3/TRBV12-4|TRBD1|.|TRBJ2-5
CASRPKGAETQYF
TGTGCCAGCAGGCCAAAGGGGGCCGAGACCCAGTACTTC
>TRBV21-1|.|.|TRBJ1-2
CASSKGTHRGYTF
TGTGCCAGCAGCAAAGGGACTCACCGCGGCTACACCTTC
>TRBV28|.|.|TRBJ2-5
CASSLLAGSKTQYF
TGTGCCAGCAGTTTATTAGCAGGGTCCAAGACCCAGTACTTC
>TRBV3-1/TRBV3-2|TRBD2|.|TRBJ2-7
CASSQRLAGPYEQYF
TGTGCCAGCAGCCAAAGACTAGCGGGACCGTACGAGCAGTACTTC
>TRBV19|TRBD2|.|TRBJ2-3
CASSITSAHTDTQYF
TGTGCCAGTAGTATAACTAGCGCCCACACAGATACGCAGTATTTT